The sequence of this T cell receptor beta chain was determined in a study of Ad26.COV2.S vaccination and SARS-CoV-2 variants. Whole-study findings and limits: Comparability of non-spike TCR breadth was observed across vaccine and placebo recipients. Once vaccination had occurred, spike-specific CD8+ and CD4+ T cell responses reportedly showed substantial breadth.

Measured with immunoSEQ multiplex PCR; TCRdb has only the in-frame clones, and not every one. The repertoire holds tens of thousands of clones, with roughly 84% as singletons. Concerning this clone itself: Its antigen is unknown.

Deletions cut 1 base from V and 13 bases from J, with 14 bases between. Germline V gene sequence: CDR1 LGHDT, CDR2 YNNKEL (reference sequence). This CDR3 is built from 14 residues. The sequence was obtained from a human donor who had recovered from COVID-19. The chain couples TRBV3-1 (or the pseudogene TRBV3-2) to TRBJ1-6; possible D gene TRBD1, 5 bases. The material sequenced was peripheral blood, taken after recovery from COVID-19. CDR3 DNA sequence: TGTGCCAGCAGCCAAGGGAACACAGGTGCTCCCCTCCACTTT. Translating gives CASSQGNTGAPLHF.